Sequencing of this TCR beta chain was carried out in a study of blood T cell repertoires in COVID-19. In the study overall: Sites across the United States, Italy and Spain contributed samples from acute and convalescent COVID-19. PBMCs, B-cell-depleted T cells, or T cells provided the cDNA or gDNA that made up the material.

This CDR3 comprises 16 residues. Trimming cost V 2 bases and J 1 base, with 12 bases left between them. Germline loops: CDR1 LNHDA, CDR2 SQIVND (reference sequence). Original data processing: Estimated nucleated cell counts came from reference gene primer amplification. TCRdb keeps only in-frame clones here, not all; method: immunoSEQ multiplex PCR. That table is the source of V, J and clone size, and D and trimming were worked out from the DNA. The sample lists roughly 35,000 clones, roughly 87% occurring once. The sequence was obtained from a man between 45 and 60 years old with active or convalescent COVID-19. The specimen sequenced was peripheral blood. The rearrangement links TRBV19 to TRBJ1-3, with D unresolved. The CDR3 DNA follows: TGTGCCAGTAGTATACGGCAGACACGTTCTGGAAACACCATATATTTT. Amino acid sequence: CASSIRQTRSGNTIYF.